This paragraph reports one T cell receptor (beta chain). V lost 9 bases, J lost 4 bases, and 12 bases lay in between. CDR3 size: 13 residues. Germline V gives CDR1 SNHLY, CDR2 FYNNEI. This sample was included in a study of cytotoxic CD8 clonotypes in ibrutinib-treated CLL. Here immunoSEQ multiplex PCR was the method, and the copy in TCRdb shows in-frame clones only, minus some. The profile shows 130,000 to 150,000 clones, 79% of them singletons. The material was PBMCs, obtained after 12 months of ibrutinib treatment. This chain connects TRBV2 to TRBJ2-2; D is unclear. The receptor's source is a human donor with chronic lymphocytic leukemia. CDR3 amino acids: CARGAPLTGELFF. CDR3 nucleotides: TGTGCCAGAGGAGCGCCTCTCACCGGGGAGCTGTTTTTT.